One and the same sample provided the 22 T cell receptor beta chains below, sequenced in a study of brain T cells in children with intractable seizures (dated by TCRdb to the early 2020s). The library was made by the immunoSEQ multiplex PCR assay. TCRdb mirrors the immuneACCESS table, restricted to in-frame sequences. Some clones are absent from its copies; in checked studies, under half trace to an unresolved V gene, and the reason for the others is unknown. This sample lists about 64,000 clones; roughly 95% were detected once. The ten most abundant clones make up roughly 0.38% of the sample. In the paper's terms, the time point label means: resected brain tissue, or blood drawn just prior to surgery. Sample: peripheral blood, taken at surgery. Receptors were obtained from a boy less than two years old with focal cortical dysplasia and intractable seizures.

The rearrangement links TRBV9 to TRBJ1-5; TRBD1 matches at 9 bases. The CDR3 contains 15 residues. Germline V gene lookup returns CDR1 SGDLS and CDR2 YYNGEE. V gave up 4 bases and J gave up 3 bases; unmatched junction bases: 5. This CDR3 reads CASSPTGGVNQPQHF. CDR3 DNA: TGTGCCAGCAGCCCGACAGGGGGAGTCAATCAGCCCCAGCATTTT.

The V gene is TRBV7-8, the J gene TRBJ1-1; 8 bases are a match to TRBD1. The V gene end was trimmed by 2 bases and the J gene end by 4 bases; junction bases not matched to a gene: 12. The germline gives CDR1 SGHVS, CDR2 FQNEAQ. The CDR3 runs 17 residues. This CDR3 reads CASSLIPGQGTGTEAFF. DNA of the CDR3: TGTGCCAGCAGCTTAATCCCCGGACAGGGAACGGGCACTGAAGCTTTCTTT.

The gene calls are TRBV4-1 and TRBJ2-5; no reliable D call. Trimming stripped 4 bases from V and 0 bases from J, with 12 bases between. Germline assignment: CDR1 MGHRA and CDR2 YSYEKL. This CDR3 spans 15 amino acids. CDR3 in amino acids: CASSLPDGYQETQYF. The CDR3 bases are TGCGCCAGCAGCCTCCCGGACGGGTACCAAGAGACCCAGTACTTC.

The chain joins TRBV7-2 to TRBJ2-5; 13 bases agree with TRBD2. CDR1 and CDR2 from the germline V gene are SGHTA and FQGNSA. The CDR3 runs to 14 residues. Losses at the gene ends were 4 bases for V and 8 bases for J; bases not matched to a gene: 4. In nucleotides, the CDR3 is TGTGCCAGCAGCTACTGGACTAGCGGGGGAACCCAGTACTTC. It encodes CASSYWTSGGTQYF.

V and J are TRBV28 and TRBJ2-7, with D perhaps matching TRBD2 (6 bases). V lost 9 bases to trimming and J lost 1 base, with 19 bases between them. Germline-derived CDR1 and CDR2 are MDHEN and SYDVKM. CDR3 length: 15 residues. CDR3 sequence reads: CARDIAGRRSYEQYF. The CDR3 DNA reads TGTGCCAGAGACATCGCGGGGAGAAGGTCCTACGAGCAGTACTTC.

This sequence joins TRBV19 and TRBJ1-2; a possible D gene is TRBD1 (6 bases). Germline V gives CDR1 LNHDA, CDR2 SQIVND (reference sequence). The V end was cut by 3 bases, the J end by 1 base, with 15 bases between. CDR3 length: 16 amino acids. In DNA, the CDR3 is TGTGCCAGTAGTATCGGTGACAGGATGATTAACTATGGCTACACCTTC. This gives the protein CASSIGDRMINYGYTF.

This chain connects TRBV27 to TRBJ1-1; D remains unclear. This CDR3 has 15 amino acids. Deletions cut 1 base from V and 0 bases from J, with 9 bases between. Germline CDR1 MNHEY, CDR2 SMNVEV (reference sequence). The CDR3 reads CASSLFGELNTEAFF. DNA of the CDR3: TGTGCCAGCAGTTTATTCGGGGAGTTGAACACTGAAGCTTTCTTT.

The chain is built from TRBV5-4 and TRBJ2-2; D is perhaps TRBD1 or TRBD2 (6 bases each). CDR1 and CDR2 from the germline V gene are SGHNT and YYREEE (reference sequence). The CDR3 covers 16 residues. Trimming pared 4 bases from V and 4 bases from J, leaving 17 bases between. CDR3 amino acids: CASSPMRGALTGELFF. CDR3 in DNA: TGTGCCAGCAGCCCAATGAGGGGGGCTCTCACCGGGGAGCTGTTTTTT.

The chain is built from TRBV7-6 and TRBJ2-1; 9 bases are a match to TRBD2. V lost 4 bases, J lost 4 bases, and 5 bases stayed unmatched. Germline V lookup: CDR1 SGHVS, CDR2 FNYEAQ. The CDR3 contains 15 residues. The CDR3 loop is CASSSGLATYNEQFF. The CDR3 DNA sequence: TGTGCCAGCAGCTCGGGACTAGCAACTTACAATGAGCAGTTCTTC.

The gene calls are TRBV13 and TRBJ2-7; no reliable D call. V dropped 5 bases and J dropped 7 bases, with 15 bases sitting between them. The CDR3 contains 13 residues. Per germline, CDR1 PRHDT and CDR2 FYEKMQ (reference sequence). Here the CDR3 DNA reads TGTGCCAGCAGCCTAAGGCCCCTTCAGGAGCAGTACTTC. Translation gives CASSLRPLQEQYF.

The genes are TRBV9 and TRBJ1-2; 9 nucleotides align to TRBD1. Germline V gene data show CDR1 as SGDLS and CDR2 as YYNGEE. The CDR3 runs to 16 residues. V dropped 0 bases and J dropped 7; count of bases not matched to a gene: 10. CDR3 sequence reads: CASSVGLGTGLGGYTF. The DNA of the CDR3 is TGTGCCAGCAGCGTAGGACTCGGGACAGGGTTGGGTGGCTACACCTTC.

DNA for the CDR3: TGTGCCAGCAGTTACTCGGACGGGAATCAGCCCCAGCATTTT. Its translation is CASSYSDGNQPQHF. The chain links TRBV6-2 or TRBV6-3 to TRBJ1-5; unclear D gene. CDR1 is MNHEY and CDR2 is SVGEGT in the germline V gene. The CDR3 sequence is 14 residues long. Trimming took off 0 bases at V and 4 bases at J, with 7 bases between the two ends.

The chain joins TRBV10-3 to TRBJ2-3, with 8 positions matching TRBD1. Looked up from germline, CDR1 is ENHRY and CDR2 is SYGVKD. Trimming removed 3 bases from V and 4 bases from J; junction bases left unmatched: 6. The CDR3 is 15 residues long. The DNA of the CDR3 is TGTGCCATCAGTGATAGACAGGGGTGGGCAGATACGCAGTATTTT. It translates to CAISDRQGWADTQYF.

The chain uses TRBV19 and TRBJ2-1, with TRBD2 identical over 14 bases. The CDR3 runs 14 residues. Germline assignment: CDR1 LNHDA and CDR2 SQIVND (reference sequence). After removal of 6 bases from V and 6 bases from J, the junction contained 1 base not matched to a gene. In nucleotides, the CDR3 is TGTGCCAGTAGAGGGACTAGCGGGGGCAATGAGCAGTTCTTC. Translation: CASRGTSGGNEQFF.

The V call is TRBV6-4, the J call TRBJ2-5; no clear D. The CDR3 totals 17 residues. Germline V CDR1 and CDR2: MRHNA, SNTAGT. V lost 0 bases to trimming and J lost 3 bases, with 17 bases between them. The CDR3 DNA reads TGTGCCAGCAGTGACTCTTTGAGAACAAAAAGAGAAGAGACCCAGTACTTC. It encodes CASSDSLRTKREETQYF.

The chain uses TRBV28 and TRBJ1-6; TRBD1 aligns across 8 bases. Germline V CDR1 and CDR2: MDHEN, SYDVKM. Germline trimming cut 2 bases from V and 6 bases from J; bases unmatched to any gene: 12. There are 18 residues in the CDR3. Here the CDR3 reads CASSLIRGYRGINSPLHF. The CDR3 region has the DNA TGTGCCAGCAGTTTAATTCGGGGATACAGGGGGATTAATTCACCCCTCCACTTT. The variable domain in full, completed from reference TRBV28 and TRBJ1-6, reads DVKVTQSSRYLVKRTGEKVFLECVQDMDHENMFWYRQDPGLGLRLIYFSYDVKMKEKGDIPEGYSVSREKKERFSLILESASTNQTSMYLCASSLIRGYRGINSPLHFGNGTRLTVT.

CDR3 in DNA: TGTGCCAGCAGTTACCGGCGGGGGGCCAACAATGAGCAGTTCTTC. Protein product: CASSYRRGANNEQFF. The chain recombines TRBV6-6 with TRBJ2-1; 8 bases map to TRBD2. Germline CDR1 reads MNHNY; CDR2 reads SVGAGI (reference sequence). This CDR3 spans 15 amino acids. Losses at the gene ends were 2 bases for V and 5 bases for J; bases not matched to a gene: 5.

This rearrangement joins TRBV10-1 to TRBJ1-6, with D unclear. V was shortened by 4 bases and J by 10 bases, with 8 bases between the two germline ends. There are 12 residues in the CDR3. The V gene's germline CDR1 is WNHNN and CDR2 SYGVQD (reference sequence). CDR3 amino acids: CASSGVRSPLHF. The CDR3 DNA follows: TGCGCCAGCAGTGGGGTTAGGTCACCCCTCCACTTT.

The chain couples TRBV7-9 to TRBJ1-2, with TRBD1 identical over 8 bases. V lost 2 bases to trimming and J lost 2 bases; unmatched junction nucleotides: 7. Germline CDR1 is SEHNR and CDR2 is FQNEAQ (reference sequence). The CDR3 covers 16 residues. The CDR3 reads CASSLTPGTGNYGYTF. Written as DNA, the CDR3 is TGTGCCAGCAGCTTAACTCCCGGGACAGGAAACTATGGCTACACCTTC. The complete variable domain, with remaining parts taken from reference TRBV7-9 and TRBJ1-2, reads DTGVSQNPRHKITKRGQNVTFRCDPISEHNRLYWYRQTLGQGPEFLTYFQNEAQLEKSRLLSDRFSAERPKGSFSTLEIQRTEQGDSAMYLCASSLTPGTGNYGYTFGSGTRLTVV.

The J gene is TRBJ2-7, the V gene TRBV5-5; 10 bases map to TRBD1. CDR1 and CDR2 (germline): SGHKS, YYEKEE (reference sequence). Trimming took 4 bases from V and 4 from J; bases not matched to a gene: 5. CDR3 length: 14 residues. DNA for the CDR3: TGTGCCAGCAGCAAGGACAGGGGGTATTACGAGCAGTACTTC. It is translated as CASSKDRGYYEQYF. Combining the CDR3 with reference TRBV5-5 and TRBJ2-7 gives the whole variable domain DAGVTQSPTHLIKTRGQQVTLRCSPISGHKSVSWYQQVLGQGPQFIFQYYEKEERGRGNFPDRFSARQFPNYSSELNVNALLLGDSALYLCASSKDRGYYEQYFGPGTRLTVT.

This chain uses TRBV7-5 with TRBJ2-1; the D segment call TRBD1 is taken from the table without a DNA check. TRBV7-5 corresponds to a pseudogene. The CDR3 extends over 15 amino acids. The CDR3 protein is CVRSPGQGGGNEQFF. CDR3 nucleotides: TGTGTCAGAAGCCCCGGACAGGGTGGGGGGAATGAGCAGTTCTTC.

The chain joins TRBV3-1 (or the pseudogene TRBV3-2) to TRBJ2-5, with 8 nucleotides matching TRBD2. J gave up 2 bases and V 3 bases, and 5 bases lay outside the gene matches. Germline V CDR1 and CDR2: LGHDT, YNNKEL (reference sequence). This CDR3 is 15 amino acids long. The CDR3 region is CASSHAGGRQETQYF. The CDR3 bases are TGTGCCAGCAGCCACGCGGGGGGTCGGCAAGAGACCCAGTACTTC.